What follows is one T cell receptor beta chain and its context. The J segment lost 2 bases and the V segment lost 3 bases, leaving 8 bases of the junction unmatched. CDR3 size: 16 residues. The germline V gene encodes CDR1 SGHKS and CDR2 YYEKEE (reference sequence). The data are from a study of T-cell reconstitution after alpha-beta-depleted transplantation in children. The authors prepared the TCRbeta library with unique molecular identifiers. TCRdb reanalysed the PCR reads using MiXCR and keeps one entry per CDR3 protein. Of 300,000 to 400,000 distinct CDR3 sequences in the sample, about an eighth were seen once.

The genes are TRBV5-5 and TRBJ1-5, with 7 bases aligning to TRBD1. The sequence was collected from a human donor who donated a stem cell graft to a child with Fanconi anemia. Sequencing was performed on PBMCs, taken from the stem cell graft. Here the CDR3 DNA reads TGTGCCAGCAGCTCGGGGACAGTCAATGGCAATCAGCCCCAGCATTTT. This sequence encodes CASSSGTVNGNQPQHF.